This T cell receptor beta chain derives from a study of blood T cells in healthy people across ages. There are a few counts of this clonotype. Its specificity is not known. General observations from the study: Both naive CD4+ cell counts and diversity were greater in long-lived donors than in aged donors.

The authors ran a second PCR of about 7 to 12 cycles using a sample-barcoded 5' primer and a J-beta primer mix. Any given sample supplied a minimum of 2.5 million CDR3-containing paired-end reads. TCRdb re-derived calls from the 5' RACE reads in MiXCR, one entry per CDR3 protein. There are 1.5 million to 2 million distinct CDR3 sequences in the sample; 28% occur only once, and less than 9.5% lies in the top ten. Germline V CDR1 and CDR2: SGHAT, FQDESV (reference sequence). The V gene end was trimmed by 6 bases and the J gene end by 6 bases; junction bases not matched to a gene: 13. The CDR3 has 16 amino acids. Donors each provided roughly 11 milliliters of peripheral blood. Isolated per sample were at least 6 million PBMCs.

This TCR came from a woman aged 25 to 39 in good health. The chain joins TRBV11-1 to TRBJ2-1, with TRBD2 identical over 8 bases. Sample: blood. CDR3 region: CASRRTTGTSFNEQFF. CDR3 DNA: TGTGCCAGCAGACGAACCACCGGGACTAGTTTCAATGAGCAGTTCTTC. Supplemented by reference TRBV11-1 and TRBJ2-1, the full variable domain reads EAEVAQSPRYKITEKSQAVAFWCDPISGHATLYWYRQILGQGPELLVQFQDESVVDDSQLPKDRFSAERLKGVDSTLKIQPAELGDSAMYLCASRRTTGTSFNEQFFGPGTRLTVL.